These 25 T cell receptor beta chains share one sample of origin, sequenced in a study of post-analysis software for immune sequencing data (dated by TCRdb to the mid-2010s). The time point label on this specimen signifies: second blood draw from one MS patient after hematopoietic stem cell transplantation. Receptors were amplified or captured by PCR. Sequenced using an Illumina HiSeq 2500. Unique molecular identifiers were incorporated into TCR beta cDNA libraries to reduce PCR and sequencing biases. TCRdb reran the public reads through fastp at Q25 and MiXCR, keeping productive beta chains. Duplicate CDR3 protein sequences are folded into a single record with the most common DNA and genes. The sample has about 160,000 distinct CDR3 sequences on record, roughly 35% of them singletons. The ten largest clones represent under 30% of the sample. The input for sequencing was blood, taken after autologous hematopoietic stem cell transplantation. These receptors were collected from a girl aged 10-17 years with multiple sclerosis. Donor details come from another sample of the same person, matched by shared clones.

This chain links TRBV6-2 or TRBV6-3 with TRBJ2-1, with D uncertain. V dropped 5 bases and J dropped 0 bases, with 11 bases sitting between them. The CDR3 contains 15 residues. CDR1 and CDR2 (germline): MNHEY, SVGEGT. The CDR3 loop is CASSPHSSSYNEQFF. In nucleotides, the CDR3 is TGTGCCAGCAGTCCGCACAGTAGCTCCTACAATGAGCAGTTCTTC.

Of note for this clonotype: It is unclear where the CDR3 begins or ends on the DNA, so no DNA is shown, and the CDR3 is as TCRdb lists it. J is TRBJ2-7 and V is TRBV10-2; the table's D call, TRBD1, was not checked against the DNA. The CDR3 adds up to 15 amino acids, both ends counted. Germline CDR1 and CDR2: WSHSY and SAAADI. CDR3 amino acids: CASSSGQGQGREQYF.

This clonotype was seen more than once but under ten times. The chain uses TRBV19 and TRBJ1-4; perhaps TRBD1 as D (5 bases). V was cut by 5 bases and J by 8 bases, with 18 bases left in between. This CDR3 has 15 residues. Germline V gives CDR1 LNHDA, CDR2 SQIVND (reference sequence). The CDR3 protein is CASSPQDRGSEKLFF. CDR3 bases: TGTGCCAGTAGTCCGCAGGACCGGGGGAGCGAAAAACTGTTTTTT.

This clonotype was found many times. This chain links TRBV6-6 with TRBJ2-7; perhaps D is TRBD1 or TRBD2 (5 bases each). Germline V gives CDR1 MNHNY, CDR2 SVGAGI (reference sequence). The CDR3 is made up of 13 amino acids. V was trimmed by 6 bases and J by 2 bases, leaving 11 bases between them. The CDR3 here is CASSSGRTYEQYF. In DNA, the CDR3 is TGTGCCAGCAGCTCGGGACGGACCTACGAGCAGTACTTC.

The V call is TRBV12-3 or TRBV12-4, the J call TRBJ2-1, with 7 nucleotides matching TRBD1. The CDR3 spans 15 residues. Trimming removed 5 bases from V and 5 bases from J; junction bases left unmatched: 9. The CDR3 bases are TGTGCCAGCAGTACCCCTCTTGACAGGGACAATGAGCAGTTCTTC. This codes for CASSTPLDRDNEQFF.

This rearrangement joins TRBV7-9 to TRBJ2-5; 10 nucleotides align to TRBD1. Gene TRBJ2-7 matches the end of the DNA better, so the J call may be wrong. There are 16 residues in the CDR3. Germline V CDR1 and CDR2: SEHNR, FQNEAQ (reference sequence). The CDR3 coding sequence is TGTGCCAGCAGCTCAAAGGGACAGGGGAAAGACTACGAGCAGTACTTC. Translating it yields CASSSKGQGKDYEQYF.

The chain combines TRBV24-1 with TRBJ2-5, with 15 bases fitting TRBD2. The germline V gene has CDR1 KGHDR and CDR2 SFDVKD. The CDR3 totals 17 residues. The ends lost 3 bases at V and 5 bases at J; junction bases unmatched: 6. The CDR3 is CATSDAGLAGGGETQYF. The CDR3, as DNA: TGTGCCACCAGTGATGCGGGACTAGCGGGAGGAGGGGAGACCCAGTACTTC.

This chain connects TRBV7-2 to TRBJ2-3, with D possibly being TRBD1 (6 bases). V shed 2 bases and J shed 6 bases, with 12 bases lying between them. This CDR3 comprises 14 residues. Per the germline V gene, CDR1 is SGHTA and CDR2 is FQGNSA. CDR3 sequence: CASSLIGGGDTQYF. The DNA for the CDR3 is TGTGCCAGCAGCTTAATTGGGGGCGGGGATACGCAGTATTTT.

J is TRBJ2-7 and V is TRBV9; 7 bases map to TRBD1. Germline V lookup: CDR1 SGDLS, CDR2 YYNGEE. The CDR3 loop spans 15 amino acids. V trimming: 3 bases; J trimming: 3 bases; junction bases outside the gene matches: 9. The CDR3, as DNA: TGTGCCAGCAGCGCGACGGGACAGAATAACTACGAGCAGTACTTC. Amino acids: CASSATGQNNYEQYF.

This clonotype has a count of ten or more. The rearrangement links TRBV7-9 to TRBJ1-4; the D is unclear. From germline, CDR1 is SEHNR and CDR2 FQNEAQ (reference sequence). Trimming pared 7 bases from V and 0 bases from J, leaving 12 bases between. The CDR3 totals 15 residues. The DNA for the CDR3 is TGTGCCAGCACCCCTAAGGCAGCAACTAATGAAAAACTGTTTTTT. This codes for CASTPKAATNEKLFF.

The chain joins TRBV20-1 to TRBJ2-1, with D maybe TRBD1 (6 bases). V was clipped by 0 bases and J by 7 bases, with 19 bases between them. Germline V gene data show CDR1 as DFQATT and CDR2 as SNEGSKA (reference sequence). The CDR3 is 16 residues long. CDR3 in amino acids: CSARDPMTGTPNEQFF. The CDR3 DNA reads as TGCAGTGCTAGAGACCCAATGACAGGAACCCCTAATGAGCAGTTCTTC.

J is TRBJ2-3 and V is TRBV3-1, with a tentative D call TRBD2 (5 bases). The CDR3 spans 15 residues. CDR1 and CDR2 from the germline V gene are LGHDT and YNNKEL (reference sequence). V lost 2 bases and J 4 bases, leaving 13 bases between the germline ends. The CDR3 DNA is TGTGCCAGCAGCCAAAGCCGGGGAGCTGCAGATACGCAGTATTTT. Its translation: CASSQSRGAADTQYF.

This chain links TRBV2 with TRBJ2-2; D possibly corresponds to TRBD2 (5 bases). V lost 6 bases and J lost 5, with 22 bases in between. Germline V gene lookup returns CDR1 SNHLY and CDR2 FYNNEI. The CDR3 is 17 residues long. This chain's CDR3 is CASRPSWTGPGTGELFF. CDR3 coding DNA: TGTGCCAGCAGGCCCTCCTGGACCGGGCCGGGAACCGGGGAGCTGTTTTTT.

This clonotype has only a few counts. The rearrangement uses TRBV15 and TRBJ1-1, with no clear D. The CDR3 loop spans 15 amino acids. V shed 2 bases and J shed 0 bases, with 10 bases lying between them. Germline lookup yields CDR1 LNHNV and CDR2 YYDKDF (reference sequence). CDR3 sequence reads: CATSRPKGLNTEAFF. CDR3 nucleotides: TGTGCCACCAGCAGACCAAAGGGTCTGAACACTGAAGCTTTCTTT. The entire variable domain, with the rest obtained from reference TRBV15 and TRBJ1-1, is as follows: DAMVIQNPRYQVTQFGKPVTLSCSQTLNHNVMYWYQQKSSQAPKLLFHYYDKDFNNEADTPDNFQSRRPNTSFCFLDIRSPGLGDTAMYLCATSRPKGLNTEAFFGQGTRLTVV.

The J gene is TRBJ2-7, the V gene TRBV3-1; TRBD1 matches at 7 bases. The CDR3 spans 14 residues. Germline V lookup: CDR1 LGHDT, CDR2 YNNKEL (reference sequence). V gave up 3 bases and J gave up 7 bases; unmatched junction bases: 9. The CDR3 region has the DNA TGTGCCAGCAGCCATACTGACAGGGCGCGGGAGCAGTACTTC. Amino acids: CASSHTDRAREQYF.

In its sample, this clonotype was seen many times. CDR3: CASSFGEFDEQFF. The CDR3 DNA reads as TGTGCCAGCAGTTTTGGGGAGTTCGATGAGCAGTTCTTC. The V gene is TRBV12-3 or TRBV12-4, the J gene TRBJ2-1, with D possibly matching TRBD2 (5 bases). The CDR3 runs to 13 residues. Trimming took off 3 bases at V and 8 bases at J, with 11 bases between the two ends.

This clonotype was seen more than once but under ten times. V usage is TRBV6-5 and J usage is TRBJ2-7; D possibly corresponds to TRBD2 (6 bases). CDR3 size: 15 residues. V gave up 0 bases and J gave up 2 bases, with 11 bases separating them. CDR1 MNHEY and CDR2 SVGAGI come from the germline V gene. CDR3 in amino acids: CASSYSQGGPYEQYF. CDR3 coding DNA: TGTGCCAGCAGTTACTCGCAGGGAGGTCCCTACGAGCAGTACTTC.

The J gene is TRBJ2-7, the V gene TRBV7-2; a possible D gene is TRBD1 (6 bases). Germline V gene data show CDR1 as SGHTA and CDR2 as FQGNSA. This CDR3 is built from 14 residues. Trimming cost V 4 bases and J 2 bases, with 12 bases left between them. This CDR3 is CASSSDRSTYEQYF. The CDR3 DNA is TGTGCCAGCAGCTCCGACAGGTCTACCTACGAGCAGTACTTC.

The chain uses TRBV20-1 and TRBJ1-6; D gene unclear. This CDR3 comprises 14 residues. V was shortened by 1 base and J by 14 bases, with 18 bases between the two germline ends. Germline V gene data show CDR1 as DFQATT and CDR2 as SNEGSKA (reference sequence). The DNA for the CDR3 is TGCAGTGCTAGAGCCCCCCTGCTTTATGGATCCCTCCACTTT. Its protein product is CSARAPLLYGSLHF.

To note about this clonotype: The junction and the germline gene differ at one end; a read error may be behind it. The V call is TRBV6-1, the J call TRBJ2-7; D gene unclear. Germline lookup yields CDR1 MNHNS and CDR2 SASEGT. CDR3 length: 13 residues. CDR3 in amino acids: CAGSASDPSEQYF. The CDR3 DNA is TGTGCCGGCAGTGCCAGCGACCCTTCCGAGCAGTACTTC.

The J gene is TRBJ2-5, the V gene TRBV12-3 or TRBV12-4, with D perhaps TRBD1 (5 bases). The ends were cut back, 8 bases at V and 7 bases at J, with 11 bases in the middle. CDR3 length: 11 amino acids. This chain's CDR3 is CASGRDRTQYF. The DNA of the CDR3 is TGTGCCAGCGGCCGTGACAGGACCCAGTACTTC.

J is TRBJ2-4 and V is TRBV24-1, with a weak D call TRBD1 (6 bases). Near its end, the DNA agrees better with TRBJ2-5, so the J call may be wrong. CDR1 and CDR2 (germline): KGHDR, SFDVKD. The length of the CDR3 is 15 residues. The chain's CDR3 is CATSEPTGRVETQYF. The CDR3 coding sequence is TGTGCCACCAGTGAGCCCACAGGGAGAGTCGAGACCCAGTACTTC.

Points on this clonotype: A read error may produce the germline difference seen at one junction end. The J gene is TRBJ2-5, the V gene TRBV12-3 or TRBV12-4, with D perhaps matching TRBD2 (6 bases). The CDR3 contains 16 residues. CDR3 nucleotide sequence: TGTGCCGGCAGTTTAGGAGGGAGCGGAGCTAGTAGAGAGCAGTACTTC. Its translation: CAGSLGGSGASREQYF.

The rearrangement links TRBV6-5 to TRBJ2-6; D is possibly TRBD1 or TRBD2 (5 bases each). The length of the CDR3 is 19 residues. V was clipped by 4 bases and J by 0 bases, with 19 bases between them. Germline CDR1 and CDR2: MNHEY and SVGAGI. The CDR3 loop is CASSSLAGGPRSGANVLTF. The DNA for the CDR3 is TGTGCCAGCAGTTCGCTTGCTGGGGGTCCGCGCTCTGGGGCCAACGTCCTGACTTTC.

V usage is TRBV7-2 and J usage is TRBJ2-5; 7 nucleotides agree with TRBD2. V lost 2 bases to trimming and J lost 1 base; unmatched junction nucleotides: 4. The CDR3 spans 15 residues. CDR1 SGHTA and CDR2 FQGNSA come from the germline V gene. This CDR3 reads CASSLTSARQETQYF. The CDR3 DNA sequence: TGTGCCAGCAGCTTAACTAGCGCCCGCCAAGAGACCCAGTACTTC.